These T cell receptor beta chains were read from a single sample in a study of T cell repertoires in cytomegalovirus infection. TCRdb analysed the reads with MiXCR anew, one entry per CDR3 protein. This sample carries about 250,000 distinct CDR3 sequences, more than 9% of them seen once, and the ten largest clones take 1.5% to 2%. Sequenced: PBMCs. All receptors derive from a human donor in good health (CMV status not recorded). Some clones in this sample may be carry-over from other donors' samples. CDR3s include the opening cysteine and the closing phenylalanine or tryptophan. Fields, in order: D gene, J gene, clone size, V gene, CDR3 protein, CDR3 DNA. D genes are given only for firm matches. The size field is filled for only some rows; it gives once, few, many or a size class.

.,TRBJ1-5,few,TRBV20-1,CSASSGRGNQPQHF,TGCAGTGCTAGTTCGGGGAGGGGCAATCAGCCCCAGCATTTT
.,TRBJ1-1,few,TRBV5-1,CASSLEGKNTEAFF,TGCGCCAGCAGCTTGGAGGGGAAGAACACTGAAGCTTTCTTT
.,TRBJ1-1,many,TRBV7-2,CASSLEPRMGEAFF,TGTGCCAGCAGCTTAGAACCAAGGATGGGTGAAGCTTTCTTT
TRBD1,TRBJ1-3,.,TRBV5-4,CASSSGRTGGFGNTIYF,TGTGCCAGCAGCTCTGGCCGCACAGGGGGCTTTGGAAACACCATATATTTT
TRBD2,TRBJ2-7,.,TRBV6-2/TRBV6-3,CASSYSGTSGYEQYF,TGTGCCAGCAGTTACTCCGGGACTAGCGGCTACGAGCAGTACTTC
.,TRBJ2-5,many,TRBV7-2,CASSLSGVETQYF,TGTGCCAGCAGCCTAAGTGGGGTAGAGACCCAGTACTTC
TRBD1,TRBJ1-2,.,TRBV6-6,CASRRNNRDRGRGYTF,TGTGCCAGCAGAAGAAATAACCGGGACAGGGGACGCGGCTACACCTTC
TRBD2,TRBJ2-1,many,TRBV7-2,CASSLALTSGSNEQFF,TGTGCCAGCAGCTTAGCCCTCACTAGCGGAAGCAATGAGCAGTTCTTC
TRBD2,TRBJ2-3,many,TRBV28,CASSFPGTSGTTDTQYF,TGTGCCAGCAGCTTTCCCGGGACTAGCGGGACCACAGATACGCAGTATTTT
TRBD1,TRBJ1-1,many,TRBV2,CASGQGQGNTEAFF,TGTGCCAGCGGACAGGGACAGGGAAACACTGAAGCTTTCTTT
.,TRBJ1-1,many,TRBV7-2,CASSLQGMNTEAFF,TGTGCCAGCAGCTTACAGGGTATGAACACTGAAGCTTTCTTT
TRBD1,TRBJ2-3,.,TRBV6-2/TRBV6-3,CASSRDRGFIGDTQYF,TGTGCCAGCAGTCGAGACAGGGGATTTATTGGAGATACGCAGTATTTT
TRBD1,TRBJ2-3,.,TRBV5-1,CASSSVSGQGFNTQYF,TGCGCCAGCAGCTCCGTCTCGGGACAGGGCTTTAATACGCAGTATTTT
.,TRBJ1-1,few,TRBV18,CASSPPQGSTEAFF,TGTGCCAGCTCACCACCCCAGGGCTCGACTGAAGCTTTCTTT
.,TRBJ1-5,many,TRBV18,CASSPPGSQYSNQPQHF,TGTGCCAGCTCACCACCGGGAAGTCAGTATAGCAATCAGCCCCAGCATTTT
.,TRBJ1-6,many,TRBV6-2/TRBV6-3,CASSFYRESPLHF,TGTGCCAGCAGTTTCTACAGGGAATCACCCCTCCACTTT
.,TRBJ1-2,.,TRBV4-1,CASSQDRGHYGYTF,TGTGCCAGCAGCCAAGATCGGGGTCACTATGGCTACACCTTC
.,TRBJ2-3,many,TRBV7-3,CASSLGPTTDTQYF,TGTGCCAGCAGCTTAGGCCCCACCACAGATACGCAGTATTTT
.,TRBJ1-1,many,TRBV7-2,CASSTRGGARNTEAFF,TGTGCCAGCAGCACCCGCGGGGGTGCCCGGAACACTGAAGCTTTCTTT
TRBD1,TRBJ1-2,many,TRBV12-3/TRBV12-4,CASSLVAGGSYGYTF,TGTGCCAGCAGTTTAGTGGCAGGGGGCAGCTATGGCTACACCTTC
.,TRBJ2-2,.,TRBV9,CDSSALSISNTGELFF,TGTGACAGCAGCGCCCTTTCGATTTCGAACACCGGGGAGCTGTTTTTT
.,TRBJ1-1,many,TRBV7-2,CASSSGGGNTEAFF,TGTGCCAGCAGCTCCGGTGGGGGGAACACTGAAGCTTTCTTT
.,TRBJ2-5,.,TRBV29-1,CSTQAGETQYF,TGCAGCACCCAAGCAGGGGAGACCCAGTACTTC
.,TRBJ2-7,many,TRBV5-1,CASSLREEAEQYF,TGCGCCAGCAGCTTGAGGGAAGAGGCCGAGCAGTACTTC
.,TRBJ2-7,.,TRBV25-1,CASRTNGGPDEQYF,TGTGCCAGCAGGACAAACGGGGGGCCGGACGAGCAGTACTTC
.,TRBJ2-1,.,TRBV5-1,CASSFSEAGEQFF,TGCGCCAGCAGCTTCTCCGAGGCGGGGGAGCAGTTCTTC
.,TRBJ1-5,many,TRBV7-2,CASSLAHVYQPQHF,TGTGCCAGCAGCTTAGCCCACGTATATCAGCCCCAGCATTTT
.,TRBJ2-2,few,TRBV7-8,CASSLVSGDGELFF,TGTGCCAGCAGCTTAGTGTCCGGGGACGGGGAGCTGTTTTTT
TRBD1,TRBJ2-1,many,TRBV7-2,CASSTQGAEDNEQFF,TGTGCCAGCAGCACCCAGGGGGCCGAGGACAATGAGCAGTTCTTC
TRBD2,TRBJ2-3,once,TRBV20-1,CSARDGLAGADTQYF,TGCAGTGCTAGAGATGGACTAGCGGGAGCAGATACGCAGTATTTT
.,TRBJ2-3,.,TRBV4-3,CASSQDWVGATQYF,TGCGCCAGCAGCCAAGATTGGGTGGGGGCTACGCAGTATTTT
.,TRBJ1-2,many,TRBV7-2,CASSPYEGNYGYTF,TGTGCCAGCAGCCCCTACGAGGGTAACTATGGCTACACCTTC
.,TRBJ2-1,many,TRBV7-6,CASSLELVAASYNEQFF,TGTGCCAGCAGCTTAGAATTGGTAGCGGCCTCCTACAATGAGCAGTTCTTC
.,TRBJ2-2,many,TRBV11-2,CASSLGRGDTGELFF,TGTGCCAGCAGCTTGGGCAGGGGGGACACCGGGGAGCTGTTTTTT
.,TRBJ2-7,many,TRBV29-1,CSGGSGNEQYF,TGCAGCGGGGGGAGCGGAAACGAGCAGTACTTC
TRBD1,TRBJ1-4,.,TRBV7-9,CASSRPGGKGTNEKLFF,TGTGCCAGCAGCCGTCCAGGGGGAAAAGGCACTAATGAAAAACTGTTTTTT
.,TRBJ1-1,many,TRBV7-9,CASSLESRNTEAFF,TGTGCCAGCAGCTTAGAGAGCAGGAACACTGAAGCTTTCTTT
.,TRBJ1-5,few,TRBV19,CASSRSRDSNQPQHF,TGTGCCAGTAGTAGATCCCGGGACAGCAATCAGCCCCAGCATTTT
.,TRBJ2-5,.,TRBV6-6,CASSYSGTLQETQYF,TGTGCCAGCAGTTACTCAGGGACCCTTCAAGAGACCCAGTACTTC
.,TRBJ2-1,many,TRBV12-3/TRBV12-4,CASSLIVGLYNEQFF,TGTGCCAGCAGTTTAATAGTGGGGCTCTACAATGAGCAGTTCTTC
.,TRBJ1-1,many,TRBV11-2,CASSLPAVGDLNTEAFF,TGTGCCAGCAGCCTTCCAGCTGTCGGGGACCTGAACACTGAAGCTTTCTTT
.,TRBJ2-6,.,TRBV28,CASSFGGPGANVLTF,TGTGCCAGCAGTTTCGGGGGCCCTGGGGCCAACGTCCTGACTTTC
TRBD1,TRBJ1-1,many,TRBV7-2,CASSSHRGQAFF,TGTGCCAGCAGCTCCCACAGGGGGCAAGCTTTCTTT
TRBD2,TRBJ2-2,.,TRBV18,CASSPTSGGTNTGELFF,TGTGCCAGCTCACCCACCAGCGGGGGGACAAACACCGGGGAGCTGTTTTTT
TRBD2,TRBJ2-1,many,TRBV6-2/TRBV6-3,CASSYSAGGLSSYNEQFF,TGTGCCAGCAGTTACTCGGCGGGGGGGTTGAGCTCCTACAATGAGCAGTTCTTC
.,TRBJ2-7,.,TRBV4-3,CASSQRGGQAYEQYF,TGCGCCAGCAGCCAACGCGGGGGACAGGCTTACGAGCAGTACTTC
.,TRBJ2-1,few,TRBV19,CASSPQVNEQFF,TGTGCCAGTAGTCCTCAAGTAAATGAGCAGTTCTTC